Listed below are T cell receptor beta chains from one sample, sequenced in a study of T cells in localized non-small cell lung cancer. The assay was immunoSEQ multiplex PCR, and TCRdb's table has in-frame clones only and misses some. The table lists some 10,000 clones, around 47% of them singletons, with 4% to 5% in the top ten. This sample comprised lymph node tissue, obtained before any cancer treatment. These receptors were obtained from a woman aged 40-70 years with stage II squamous cell lung carcinoma. CDR3s leave out the opening cysteine and the closing phenylalanine or tryptophan. Fields, in order: J gene, CDR3 length, D gene, V gene, CDR3 protein. The D gene is left open where the match is weak.

TRBJ1-2 | 12 | NA | TRBV9 | ASTPGAYPYGYT
TRBJ1-1 | 13 | TRBD1 | TRBV6-8 | ASSPGQLIGIEAF
TRBJ1-3 | 13 | NA | TRBV19 | ASRRTASSGNTIY
TRBJ1-2 | 14 | NA | TRBV10-3 | AISEHNLSQNYGYT
TRBJ2-5 | 10 | TRBD2 | TRBV28 | ATLGGVQTQY
TRBJ1-1 | 12 | TRBD1 | TRBV6-8 | ASGDRVRNTEAF
TRBJ2-2 | 13 | NA | TRBV28 | ASSLPAGNTGELF
TRBJ1-3 | 12 | NA | TRBV7-6 | ASSQLSSGNTIY
TRBJ1-1 | 14 | NA | TRBV10-3 | AISESIELLGTEAF
TRBJ2-1 | 12 | TRBD2 | TRBV19 | ASSEVSGRSEQF
TRBJ1-5 | 12 | NA | TRBV19 | ASSSRVINQPQH
TRBJ2-5 | 10 | NA | TRBV14 | ASSLLRGTQY